The sequence of this T cell receptor (beta chain) was determined in a study of immune evolution from preneoplasia to lung adenocarcinoma (dated by TCRdb to the early 2020s). Notes on the research overall: HLA loss of heterozygosity was found in less than 8% of AIS, under 16% of MIA and roughly 33% of ADC lesions, and in no AAH lesions. POLYSOLVER was used to infer Class I HLA alleles from exome data, and LOHHLA was used to detect allele-specific HLA loss. The study profiled immune contexture across lung adenocarcinoma precursors and invasive adenocarcinoma using immune gene expression, TCR sequencing and multiplex immunofluorescence. The overall cohort was made up of about 53 patients with pulmonary nodules who had surgical resection. Whole exome sequencing and methylation data from the same cohort of nodules were integrated with the immune data. The TCR sequencing data were obtained from 51 patients. Resected precursor lesions (AAH, AIS, MIA) and invasive adenocarcinomas were each compared against paired morphologically normal lung tissue. According to the study, 100 to 120 samples went through TCR sequencing. Sample size was based on specimen availability rather than a prior power calculation.

Overall results and qualifications from the work: The highest top T cell clone frequencies were observed in normal lung, and a progressive decrease in top T cell clone frequencies appeared to occur from AAH through AIS, MIA and invasive adenocarcinoma. The findings reflected association rather than direct causation, and larger cohorts with long-term follow-up and longitudinal biopsies were considered necessary. All patients were from Japan and China, so applicability to Western populations was uncertain. T cell clonality was highest in KRAS-mutant nodules compared with EGFR-mutant or double wild-type lesions. Clonality was highest in normal lung, while later-stage lesions appeared to show lower clonality but higher T cell density and diversity.

Patients underwent resection in Japan or China between the mid-2010s and the late 2010s. Two lung cancer pathologists independently reviewed H&E slides to confirm the histologic diagnosis of every case. To enrich premalignant or tumor cells for nucleic acid extraction, macro-dissection was performed after pathologic assessment. The AllPrep DNA/RNA FFPE Kit was used to isolate DNA from FFPE tissue. Using the immunoSEQ hsTCRbeta Kit, TCR beta CDR3 regions were sequenced from DNA. The paper's data handling went like this. TCR sequencing data were analysed with the ImmunoSEQ Analyzer. T cell clonality was defined as 1 minus Pielou's evenness computed on productive rearrangements. T cell diversity was measured with the inverse Simpson index on productive templates. T cell density was defined as TCR beta template counts normalized to usable DNA, with usable DNA estimated by amplifying and sequencing housekeeping genes. Two-sided Kruskal-Wallis tests were used to compare TCR metrics between histologic stages. Entries here come from immuneACCESS through TCRdb and include only in-frame sequences with V and J called. Some clones fail to appear in such tables; in the studies checked, an unresolved V gene covers under half of the shortfall, and the cause of the remainder is unknown. The V and J calls and the clone size are those of that table, but D and trimming were determined from the DNA. The sample records approximately 6,900 clones, 75% to 90% of which are singletons. Of the sample, around 2.9% falls within the top ten clones.

Points on this clone: Its recognized antigen is unknown. No base qualities exist here, and no much larger clone lies one base off it.

Material: FFPE lung adenocarcinoma in situ tissue. What this sample's cell subset or site label stands for: preinvasive adenocarcinoma in situ (AIS). This sequence was found in an older donor with lung adenocarcinoma.

At the DNA level, the sequence is TGCGCCAGCAGCTTGGACAGTGTCGAAAAACTGTTTTTT. Its protein is CASSLDSVEKLFF. The chain is made from TRBV5-1 and TRBJ1-4, with the D gene not confidently named. The CDR3 goes from the cysteine to the phenylalanine over 13 residues. Only CDR3 DNA remains: 39 bases, in frame from the first base. From the germline V gene, CDR1 is SGHRS and CDR2 is YFSETQ. V is pared back by 0 bases and J by 8 bases, with 8 bases lying between the germline termini.